Listed below are T cell receptor beta chains from one sample, sequenced in a study of graft-versus-host responses after intestinal transplantation. No antigen has been identified for these receptors. Data came from immunoSEQ multiplex PCR; TCRdb stores just in-frame clones and leaves some out. The data contain more than 65,000 clones, approximately 84% of them singletons. Source: unstimulated CD4+ T cells sorted from spleen or lymph node cells, taken before transplant. These receptors all stem from a human donor who was the organ donor for an intestinal transplant. Both conserved end residues are part of each CDR3. D genes are given only for firm matches. A clone size is listed for some rows: how often the clone was seen (once, few, many), or a class if it is expanded.

V	D	size	J	DNA	CDR3
TRBV7-6	.	few	TRBJ1-4	TGTGCCAGCAGCTTAGGTGACAGGCCTAATAATGAAAAACTGTTTTTT	CASSLGDRPNNEKLFF
TRBV7-2	.	once	TRBJ2-1	TGTGCCAGCAGCGTAACCATCTCCGCGTACAGTGAGCAGTTCTTC	CASSVTISAYSEQFF
TRBV6-6	.	.	TRBJ1-3	TGTGCCAGCAGTACAGGCAGTGTCCTCTCTGGAAACACCATATATTTT	CASSTGSVLSGNTIYF
TRBV18	TRBD1	.	TRBJ2-3	TGTGCCAGCTCAGGCCCTACAGGGGGCAGGACAGATACGCAGTATTTT	CASSGPTGGRTDTQYF
TRBV28	.	.	TRBJ1-2	TGTGCCAGCAGTCAACAGGGTTTAGACTATGGCTACACCTTC	CASSQQGLDYGYTF
TRBV6-5	TRBD2	.	TRBJ2-1	TGTGCCAGCAGGCTAGCGGGGGGCCTTTACAATGAGCAGTTCTTC	CASRLAGGLYNEQFF
TRBV5-6	TRBD2	.	TRBJ2-1	TGTGCCAGCAGCTTTCCTAGCGGGGAGAACAATGAGCAGTTCTTC	CASSFPSGENNEQFF
TRBV14	TRBD2	.	TRBJ2-1	TGTGCCAGCAGCCACCCTAGCGGGGTTTACAATGAGCAGTTCTTC	CASSHPSGVYNEQFF
TRBV4-1	.	.	TRBJ2-2	TGCGCCAGCAGCCAAGGAGGTACCGGGGAGCTGTTTTTT	CASSQGGTGELFF
TRBV5-1	.	.	TRBJ2-5	TGCGCCAGCAGCTTGGGACAGAGGGGGGAGACCCAGTACTTC	CASSLGQRGETQYF
TRBV7-8	TRBD1	.	TRBJ2-1	TGTGCCAGCAGCCCCGGGACAGTCAATGAGCAGTTCTTC	CASSPGTVNEQFF
TRBV5-5	.	.	TRBJ2-3	TGTGCCAGCAGCTTAAGACAGTGGGGCACAGATACGCAGTATTTT	CASSLRQWGTDTQYF
TRBV7-3	.	once	TRBJ2-1	TGTGCCAGCAGCTTCGGGACTTACAATGAGCAGTTCTTC	CASSFGTYNEQFF
TRBV6-6	TRBD1	.	TRBJ1-5	TGTGCCAGCAGTTTTTTGGGACAGGGGAACCAGCCCCAGCATTTT	CASSFLGQGNQPQHF
TRBV2	.	.	TRBJ2-4	TGTGCCACCCACAGGGATGCCAAAAACATTCAGTACTTC	CATHRDAKNIQYF
TRBV30	.	few	TRBJ1-2	TGTGCCTGGAGTTTGGACAGCTATGGCTACACCTTC	CAWSLDSYGYTF
TRBV29-1	TRBD1	.	TRBJ2-3	TGCAGCGCCGGCAGGGGGCGAGTCAGTCCGCAGTATTTT	CSAGRGRVSPQYF
TRBV29-1	TRBD1	.	TRBJ2-1	TGCAGCATCCACCGGGACAGGGGAGCGGTTGAGCAGTTCTTC	CSIHRDRGAVEQFF
TRBV11-2	TRBD1	.	TRBJ2-5	TGTGCCAGCAGCACCCGGGACAGGTGGGCGACCCAGTACTTC	CASSTRDRWATQYF
TRBV4-1	.	few	TRBJ1-6	TGCGCCAGCAGCCACCCCCAGGGGTGGGCTAATAATTCACCCCTCCACTTT	CASSHPQGWANNSPLHF
TRBV10-3	.	.	TRBJ2-2	TGTGCCATCAGTGAGGTTGGCCGGAACACCGGGGAGCTGTTTTTT	CAISEVGRNTGELFF
TRBV6-6	.	.	TRBJ1-1	TGTGCCAGCAGTTCCCCCGGGAACGCTAACACTGAAGCTTTCTTT	CASSSPGNANTEAFF
TRBV5-4	TRBD2	.	TRBJ2-1	TGTGCCAGCAGCTTGCTTAGCGGGGCATACAATGAGCAGTTCTTC	CASSLLSGAYNEQFF
TRBV7-9	TRBD1	.	TRBJ2-2	TGTGCCAGCAGCCCTCAGACAGGGGTCACCGGGGAGCTGTTTTTT	CASSPQTGVTGELFF
TRBV9	.	.	TRBJ1-1	TGTGCCAGCAGCGAGGGGGGGGAGTACCAAGCTTTCTTT	CASSEGGEYQAFF
TRBV5-6	TRBD2	few	TRBJ2-1	TGTGCCAGCAGCTTAGCGGGGGGCGCCTACAATGAGCAGTTCTTC	CASSLAGGAYNEQFF
TRBV30	TRBD1	.	TRBJ2-2	TGTGCCTGGGGCGACGAGGGGGCCAACACCGGGGAGCTGTTTTTT	CAWGDEGANTGELFF
TRBV28	TRBD2	.	TRBJ2-2	TGTGCCAGCAGTTTTCTTAGCGGGATGAACACCGGGGAGCTGTTTTTT	CASSFLSGMNTGELFF
TRBV5-1	.	once	TRBJ2-5	TGCGCCAGCAGCCTCATGACATTTCAAGAGACCCAGTACTTC	CASSLMTFQETQYF
TRBV7-2	.	few	TRBJ1-6	TGTGCCAGCAGCGGGAGAGGGGGAAGGAATTCACCCCTCCACTTT	CASSGRGGRNSPLHF
TRBV20-1	.	.	TRBJ1-4	TGCAGTGCTCTCCGGGACAAAGTGTTTTTT	CSALRDKVFF
TRBV5-4	TRBD2	.	TRBJ2-5	TGTGCCAGCAGCCTATACACCAGGACTAGCGGGGGGGCTGTTAGAGAGACCCAGTACTTC	CASSLYTRTSGGAVRETQYF
TRBV14	.	.	TRBJ2-1	TGTGCCAGCAGCCACGGACTGGCGAATGAGCAGTTCTTC	CASSHGLANEQFF
TRBV6-1	.	.	TRBJ1-2	TGTGCCAGCACAGGGTTTTATGGCTACACCTTC	CASTGFYGYTF
TRBV4-1	TRBD1	few	TRBJ2-3	TGCGCCAGCAGCCAAGAAGTATACAGGGGGCGCTGGGGAGATACGCAGTATTTT	CASSQEVYRGRWGDTQYF
TRBV6-5	TRBD1	.	TRBJ1-2	TGTGCCAGCAGTTACTCCTCAGGGGGCGAGAGGAATGGCTACACCTTC	CASSYSSGGERNGYTF
TRBV30	.	.	TRBJ1-1	TGTGCCTGGAGTGTACGTTTCGAGAGCCCGAACACTGAAGCTTTCTTT	CAWSVRFESPNTEAFF
TRBV27	TRBD1	.	TRBJ2-2	TGTGCCAGCAGTTTATCTGGGACAGCGGCTAATTTCGGGGAGCTGTTTTTT	CASSLSGTAANFGELFF
TRBV27	.	once	TRBJ1-1	TGTGCCAGCGAAGCCAGGCGGGGGCAAGGTGCTGAAGCTTTCTTT	CASEARRGQGAEAFF
TRBV5-4	TRBD1	.	TRBJ1-6	TGTGCCAGCAGCCGTGAACAGGGGGCGCGGAATTCACCCCTCCACTTT	CASSREQGARNSPLHF
TRBV4-1	TRBD1	once	TRBJ2-1	TGCGCCAGCAGCCGCGAAGCTCGGGACAGTACCTACAATGAGCAGTTCTTC	CASSREARDSTYNEQFF
TRBV27	TRBD1	.	TRBJ1-1	TGTGCCAGCAGTTATACAGGGGGAAGGGCTTTCTTT	CASSYTGGRAFF
TRBV4-1	.	once	TRBJ1-1	TGCGCCAGCAGCCAAGTTAGTCTTGACACTGAAGCTTTCTTT	CASSQVSLDTEAFF
TRBV6-1	TRBD1	.	TRBJ1-3	TGTGTCTCGACAGGGTACTCTGGAAACACCATATATTTT	CVSTGYSGNTIYF
TRBV7-8	TRBD1	.	TRBJ1-5	TGTGCCAGCAGCTTATGGGCCGCCCAGGGGGCGAGCAATCAGCCCCAGCATTTT	CASSLWAAQGASNQPQHF